These T cell receptor beta chains were read from a single sample in a study of shared clonotypes between healthy human individuals. Profiled with immunoSEQ multiplex PCR; TCRdb holds only in-frame clones, not every one. Of some 2.3 million clones in the sample, approximately 95% were seen once. Material for sequencing was naive CD4+ T cells from PBMCs. The receptors come from a man aged 18 to 29 in good health. Some clones in this sample may be carry-over from other donors' samples. Each CDR3 is given with its conserved first and last residue. D genes are given only for firm matches. Size is omitted from some rows. Given values are once, few, many or a class for expanded clones.

V gene	D gene	J gene	clone size	CDR3 DNA	CDR3 protein
TRBV4-2	.	TRBJ1-5	once	TGTGCCAGCGACCCACCTTCGGAAGTTTCCCAGCATTTT	CASDPPSEVSQHF
TRBV27	.	TRBJ2-1	.	TGTGCCAGCAGTCCCCGCGGCAGGGTGGATTCGGAGTTCTTC	CASSPRGRVDSEFF
TRBV5-5	TRBD1	TRBJ1-1	.	TGTGCCAGCAGCCCGGGACAGCTAATTGAAGCTTTCTTT	CASSPGQLIEAFF
TRBV19	.	TRBJ2-7	.	TGTGCCAGTAGTATCCAAGGCTTCCCCTCCTACGAGCAGTACTTC	CASSIQGFPSYEQYF
TRBV5-1	.	TRBJ1-2	.	TGCGCCAGCAGCCTTGGGACCCCCGACTATGGCTACACCTTC	CASSLGTPDYGYTF
TRBV10-3	TRBD1	TRBJ2-7	.	TGTGCCATCAGGACAGGGGGCCGGGACGAGCAGTACTTC	CAIRTGGRDEQYF
TRBV15	.	TRBJ2-7	.	TGTGCCACCAGCAGAGATGTCGACGACTACGAGCAGTACTTC	CATSRDVDDYEQYF
TRBV4-2	.	TRBJ2-1	.	TGTGCCAGCAGCCAAGAGAGAGAGGTTGATGAGCAGTTCTTC	CASSQEREVDEQFF
TRBV19	.	TRBJ2-5	.	TGTGCCAGTAGTCTCTTCCCCCGTGTAAGGTGGGAGACCCAGTACTTC	CASSLFPRVRWETQYF
TRBV5-1	.	TRBJ2-3	.	TGCGCCAGCAGCTTGGCAGGAAGCACAGATACGCAGTATTTT	CASSLAGSTDTQYF
TRBV15	.	TRBJ2-2	.	TGTGCCACCAGCAGAGCCAGCTACTACACCGGGGAGCTGTTTTTT	CATSRASYYTGELFF
TRBV6-6	.	TRBJ1-2	.	TGTGCCAGCAGTTCCCTCCTATGGGATGGCTACACCTTC	CASSSLLWDGYTF
TRBV19	TRBD1	TRBJ2-3	.	TGTGCCAGTAGTGGCCTTCACAGGGGGGAGGACACAGATACGCAGTATTTT	CASSGLHRGEDTDTQYF